This T cell receptor beta chain was obtained from a study of pediatric ulcerative colitis. Rectal tissue came from one to two pinch biopsies taken at colonoscopy. The CDR3 consists of 15 residues. V was pared by 0 bases and J by 0 bases, with 6 bases between. Germline CDR1 is SGHAT and CDR2 is FQNNGV. To note about this clone: Its specificity is unknown.

Study outcomes and limitations: This repertoire reflects total lymphocytes rather than subpopulations like regulatory T cells.

This was a survey-level run. The table came from immunoSEQ multiplex PCR; TCRdb's copy has only in-frame clones and leaves some out. The profile shows fewer than 20,000 clones, around 80% of them singletons. Sample: gut tissue. This sequence joins TRBV11-2 and TRBJ1-3; D is unclear. The sequence was collected from a boy aged 10-17 years who was a control in a study of pediatric ulcerative colitis. The CDR3 is CASSLDNGSGNTIYF. The CDR3 bases are TGTGCCAGCAGCTTAGATAATGGCTCTGGAAACACCATATATTTT.